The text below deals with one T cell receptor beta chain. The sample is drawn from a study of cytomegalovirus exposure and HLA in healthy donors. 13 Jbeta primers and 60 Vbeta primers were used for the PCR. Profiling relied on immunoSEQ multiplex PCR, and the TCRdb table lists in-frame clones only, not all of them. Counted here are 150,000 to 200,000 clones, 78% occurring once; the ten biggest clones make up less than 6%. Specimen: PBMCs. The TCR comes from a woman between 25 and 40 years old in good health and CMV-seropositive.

The CDR3 nucleotides read TGCGCCAGCAGCCAAGGACTCAGACCCCCGGGACAGGGGGCTTACGAGCAGTACTTC. This translates into CASSQGLRPPGQGAYEQYF. The V call is TRBV4-1, the J call TRBJ2-7, with TRBD1 matching 12 bases. J lost 4 bases, V lost 1 base, and 14 bases had no gene match. Germline V gene sequence: CDR1 MGHRA, CDR2 YSYEKL. The CDR3 is 19 residues long.